The 11 T cell receptor beta chains reported below all come from one sample, sequenced in a study of preoperative IRX-2 immunotherapy in early breast cancer. Sequenced by immunoSEQ multiplex PCR; TCRdb stores in-frame clones only, minus some. This sample has about 23,000 clones, with around 91% found just once. Treatment indicated: preoperative locoregional IRX-2 cytokine immunotherapy. The material was tumor tissue, obtained after IRX-2 immunotherapy. The receptor set was obtained from a human donor with breast cancer.

This clone showed up just a few times. This chain joins TRBV7-9 and TRBJ1-1; no reliable D call. Trimming removed 7 bases from V and 4 bases from J, with 7 bases in between. The length of the CDR3 is 11 residues. Germline V gene lookup returns CDR1 SEHNR and CDR2 FQNEAQ (reference sequence). CDR3 protein: CASKGSTEAFF. The CDR3 coding sequence is TGTGCCAGCAAAGGCAGCACTGAAGCTTTCTTT.

V usage is TRBV18 and J usage is TRBJ1-4; D remains ambiguous. Germline assignment: CDR1 KGHSH and CDR2 LQKENI. V gave up 3 bases and J gave up 1 base, with 9 bases separating them. This CDR3 contains 15 residues. In DNA, the CDR3 is TGTGCCAGCTCACCTACATCGGGAACTAATGAAAAACTGTTTTTT. It encodes CASSPTSGTNEKLFF.

The V call is TRBV14, the J call TRBJ2-1; 7 positions agree with TRBD2. CDR1 is SGHDN, CDR2 FVKESK, per germline. V shed 4 bases and J 4 bases; nucleotides not matched to a gene: 10. CDR3 length equals 16 residues. As DNA, the CDR3 is TGTGCCAGCAGCCCCTGGCGGGCTAGCGGATACAATGAGCAGTTCTTC. Its protein is CASSPWRASGYNEQFF.

This sequence joins TRBV11-2 and TRBJ2-5; no reliable D call. The J call may be wrong; the DNA end is better matched by TRBJ2-7. Per germline, CDR1 SGHAT and CDR2 FQNNGV. The CDR3 covers 12 residues. CDR3 amino acids: CASSLDFYEQYF. The CDR3 DNA sequence: TGTGCCAGCAGCTTAGATTTCTACGAGCAGTACTTC.

The rearrangement links TRBV12-5 to TRBJ2-2, with a tentative D call TRBD1 (5 bases). V lost 5 bases and J 2 bases, leaving 12 bases between the germline ends. The V gene's germline CDR1 is LGHNT and CDR2 FRNRAP. The CDR3 contains 15 residues. CDR3 protein: CASGLGQSNTGELFF. Written as DNA, the CDR3 is TGTGCTAGTGGTCTAGGACAAAGTAACACCGGGGAGCTGTTTTTT.

This clone was counted once. The chain combines TRBV18 with TRBJ1-3, with D tentatively TRBD1 (6 bases). CDR1 is KGHSH and CDR2 is LQKENI in the germline V gene. Trimming pared 0 bases from V and 0 bases from J, leaving 9 bases between. The CDR3 extends over 16 amino acids. The DNA for the CDR3 is TGTGCCAGCTCACCACCCGGACAGAGCTCTGGAAACACCATATATTTT. It encodes CASSPPGQSSGNTIYF.

The rearrangement uses TRBV5-6 and TRBJ2-4, with D perhaps TRBD1 or TRBD2 (5 bases each). This CDR3 has 17 amino acids. V was shortened by 4 bases and J by 0 bases, with 17 bases between the two germline ends. CDR1 SGHDT and CDR2 YYEEEE come from the germline V gene. CDR3 region: CASSDRDVLRAKNIQYF. CDR3 nucleotides: TGTGCCAGCAGCGACCGGGACGTACTCAGAGCCAAAAACATTCAGTACTTC.

This clone was detected once. V gene TRBV29-1 combines with J gene TRBJ2-5; D may be TRBD1 (6 bases). Germline V lookup: CDR1 SQVTM, CDR2 ANQGSEA. This CDR3 is 12 amino acids long. Trimming shortened V by 6 bases and J by 5 bases, and 13 bases separated the two germline ends. The CDR3 reads CSVDSQGETQYF. The DNA of the CDR3 is TGCAGCGTGGACAGCCAAGGGGAGACCCAGTACTTC.

The chain is built from TRBV6-5 and TRBJ1-4, with a tentative D call TRBD1 (6 bases). Trimming left V 6 bases short and J 6 bases short, with 17 bases between. Looked up from germline, CDR1 is MNHEY and CDR2 is SVGAGI. This CDR3 spans 15 amino acids. DNA of the CDR3: TGTGCCAGCAGCCGGGGGCCAGAGCCAGATGAAAAACTGTTTTTT. Translated, it gives CASSRGPEPDEKLFF.

The rearrangement links TRBV7-2 to TRBJ2-7; D is unclear. The CDR3 sequence is 16 residues long. Germline-derived CDR1 and CDR2 are SGHTA and FQGNSA. V shed 4 bases and J shed 4 bases, with 20 bases lying between them. CDR3 residues: CASSSYRVQFGYEQYF. In DNA, the CDR3 is TGTGCCAGCAGCTCTTATAGGGTACAGTTTGGGTACGAGCAGTACTTC.

V and J are TRBV14 and TRBJ2-3; unclear D gene. Germline V gives CDR1 SGHDN, CDR2 FVKESK. V lost 0 bases, J lost 0 bases, and 16 bases lay in between. The CDR3 is 18 residues long. The CDR3: CASSQDPTARSSTDTQYF. The CDR3 DNA is TGTGCCAGCAGCCAAGACCCCACGGCCCGGTCCAGCACAGATACGCAGTATTTT. Together with reference TRBV14 and TRBJ2-3, the CDR3 gives the full variable domain: EAGVTQFPSHSVIEKGQTVTLRCDPISGHDNLYWYRRVMGKEIKFLLHFVKESKQDESGMPNNRFLAERTGGTYSTLKVQPAELEDSGVYFCASSQDPTARSSTDTQYFGPGTRLTVL.